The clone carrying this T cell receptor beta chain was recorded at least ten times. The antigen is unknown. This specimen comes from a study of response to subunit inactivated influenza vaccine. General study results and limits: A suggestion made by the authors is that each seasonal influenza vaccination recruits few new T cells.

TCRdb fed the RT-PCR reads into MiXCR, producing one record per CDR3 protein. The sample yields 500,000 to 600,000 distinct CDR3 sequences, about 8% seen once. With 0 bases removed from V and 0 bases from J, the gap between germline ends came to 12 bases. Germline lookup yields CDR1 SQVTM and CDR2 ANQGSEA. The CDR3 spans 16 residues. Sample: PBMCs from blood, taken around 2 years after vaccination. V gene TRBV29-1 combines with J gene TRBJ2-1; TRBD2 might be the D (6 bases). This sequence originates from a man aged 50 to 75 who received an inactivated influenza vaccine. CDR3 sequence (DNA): TGCAGCGTTGAAGATCGAGGAGGGTTCTCCTACAATGAGCAGTTCTTC. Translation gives CSVEDRGGFSYNEQFF.